A selection of T cell receptor beta chains follows, all from one sample in a study of T-cell reconstitution after alpha-beta-depleted transplantation in children. MiXCR, applied by TCRdb to the PCR reads, yields one record per CDR3 protein. The sample includes under 350,000 distinct CDR3 sequences, about 10% of them seen just once. Sequencing used PBMCs from the stem cell graft donor, obtained from the stem cell graft. The receptors were sampled from a human donor who donated a stem cell graft to a child with SCID. Both conserved end residues are part of each CDR3. The D gene is left open where the match is weak. Rows give clone size only sometimes, using once, few, many, or a class for an expanded clone.

>TRBJ2-2|NA|many|TRBV5-5
CASSLAGGTNTGELFF
TGTGCCAGCAGCTTGGCCGGGGGCACGAACACCGGGGAGCTGTTTTTT
>TRBJ2-5|NA|NA|TRBV20-1
CSARQKQETQYF
TGCAGTGCTAGGCAAAAACAAGAGACCCAGTACTTC
>TRBJ2-5|NA|NA|TRBV11-2
CASSRRDKEETQYF
TGTGCCAGCAGCCGCCGGGACAAGGAAGAGACCCAGTACTTC
>TRBJ2-2|NA|NA|TRBV3-1
CASSQVDLTGELFF
TGTGCCAGCAGCCAAGTGGACCTCACCGGGGAGCTGTTTTTT
>TRBJ2-3|TRBD2|NA|TRBV4-1
CASSQVVGGGDTQYF
TGCGCCAGCAGCCAAGTGGTAGGCGGGGGAGATACGCAGTATTTT
>TRBJ1-2|NA|few|TRBV12-3/TRBV12-4
CASSAGRGYGYTF
TGTGCCAGCAGTGCGGGCAGGGGCTATGGCTACACCTTC
>TRBJ1-5|TRBD1|NA|TRBV19
CASNPGQLIQPQHF
TGTGCCAGTAACCCGGGACAGCTTATTCAGCCCCAGCATTTT
>TRBJ2-5|NA|many|TRBV7-2
CASSPRGHHQETQYF
TGTGCCAGCAGCCCTAGAGGACACCACCAAGAGACCCAGTACTTC
>TRBJ2-4|NA|NA|TRBV7-8
CASSAFLGAKNIQYF
TGTGCCAGCAGCGCGTTCCTCGGAGCCAAAAACATTCAGTACTTC
>TRBJ1-1|NA|NA|TRBV9
CASSEAQGLGNTEAFF
TGTGCCAGCAGCGAGGCCCAGGGACTAGGGAACACTGAAGCTTTCTTT
>TRBJ2-4|NA|NA|TRBV5-1
CASSLEWGDIQYF
TGCGCCAGCAGCTTGGAGTGGGGTGACATTCAGTACTTC
>TRBJ2-7|NA|many|TRBV10-3
CAIGGWGGSSYEQYF
TGTGCCATCGGGGGCTGGGGGGGAAGCTCCTACGAGCAGTACTTC
>TRBJ1-2|NA|many|TRBV14
CASSQGAGHGYGYTF
TGTGCCAGCAGCCAAGGGGCGGGACACGGCTATGGCTACACCTTC
>TRBJ2-1|TRBD2|few|TRBV3-1
CASRSLAGAPNEQFF
TGTGCCAGCAGGAGTCTAGCGGGGGCCCCCAATGAGCAGTTCTTC
>TRBJ2-7|TRBD1|few|TRBV27
CASSLRDRGRTAYEQYF
TGTGCCAGCAGTTTAAGGGACAGGGGGCGTACTGCCTACGAGCAGTACTTC
>TRBJ2-3|NA|NA|TRBV20-1
CSASPGGQASRTDTQYF
TGCAGTGCTAGTCCCGGGGGCCAGGCCTCTCGCACAGATACGCAGTATTTT
>TRBJ2-7|TRBD1|once|TRBV12-3/TRBV12-4
CASSLDRATYEQYF
TGTGCCAGCAGTTTGGACAGGGCGACCTACGAGCAGTACTTC
>TRBJ2-2|NA|many|TRBV12-3/TRBV12-4
CASSPAGVGTGELFF
TGTGCCAGCAGCCCTGCTGGGGTAGGGACCGGGGAGCTGTTTTTT
>TRBJ2-5|NA|NA|TRBV20-1
CSATGKRGEETQYF
TGCAGTGCTACGGGGAAACGGGGCGAGGAGACCCAGTACTTC
>TRBJ2-7|NA|NA|TRBV4-2
CASSQGYGDEQYF
TGTGCCAGCAGCCAAGGGTATGGAGACGAGCAGTACTTC
>TRBJ2-2|NA|NA|TRBV6-6
CASRLAAGELFF
TGTGCCAGCCGCCTAGCCGCCGGGGAGCTGTTTTTT
>TRBJ1-1|TRBD1|NA|TRBV29-1
CSVRGQEHEAFF
TGCAGCGTCAGGGGACAGGAACATGAAGCTTTCTTT
>TRBJ2-1|NA|few|TRBV21-1
CASSRSPGGGYNEQFF
TGTGCCAGCAGCAGATCCCCGGGGGGGGGCTACAATGAGCAGTTCTTC
>TRBJ2-7|NA|few|TRBV7-9
CASSSGRSSYEQYF
TGTGCCAGCAGCTCGGGACGGAGCTCCTACGAGCAGTACTTC
>TRBJ1-2|TRBD1|many|TRBV6-5
CASSYLRRDRGAPDYGYTF
TGTGCCAGCAGTTACTTACGCCGGGACAGGGGGGCCCCCGACTATGGCTACACCTTC
>TRBJ2-3|NA|many|TRBV12-3/TRBV12-4
CASRLFADTQYF
TGTGCCAGCAGGTTATTCGCAGATACGCAGTATTTT
>TRBJ2-3|TRBD2|many|TRBV5-1
CASSSGSGGSTDTQYF
TGCGCCAGCAGCTCAGGTAGCGGGGGGTCCACAGATACGCAGTATTTT